The entry that follows covers one T cell receptor (beta chain) sequence. This sample is drawn from a study of blood T cell repertoires in COVID-19. Germline lookup yields CDR1 KGHSH and CDR2 LQKENI. The V end lost 1 base, the J end lost 3 bases, and 12 bases lay between the germline ends. The CDR3 is made up of 15 amino acids. Some clones are missing from TCRdb's copy, which holds only in-frame ones; the method was immunoSEQ multiplex PCR. The sample includes around 100,000 clones, around four fifths of them seen just once. Sequencing input: peripheral blood. The chain couples TRBV18 to TRBJ2-5; D is possibly TRBD1 (5 bases). The TCR comes from a woman in her 70s with acute or convalescent COVID-19. CDR3 protein: CASSPLQDKEETQYF. The CDR3 DNA follows: TGTGCCAGCTCACCACTCCAGGACAAAGAAGAGACCCAGTACTTC.